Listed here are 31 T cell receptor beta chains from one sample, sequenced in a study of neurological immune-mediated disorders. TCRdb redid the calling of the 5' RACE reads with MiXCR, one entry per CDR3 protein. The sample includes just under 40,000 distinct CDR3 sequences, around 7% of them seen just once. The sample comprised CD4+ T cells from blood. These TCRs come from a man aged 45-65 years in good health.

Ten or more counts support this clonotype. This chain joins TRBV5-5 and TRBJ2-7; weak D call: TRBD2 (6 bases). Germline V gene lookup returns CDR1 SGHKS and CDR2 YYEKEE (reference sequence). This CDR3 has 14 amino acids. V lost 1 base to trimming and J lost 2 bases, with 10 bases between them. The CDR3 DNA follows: TGTGCCAGCAGCTTGCTGGGACTTACCTACGAGCAGTACTTC. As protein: CASSLLGLTYEQYF.

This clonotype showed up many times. Here the CDR3 DNA reads TGCGCCAGCAGCCTCCCAAAACCTGGGAGGGGCGCAAACTATGGCTACACCTTC. Translation: CASSLPKPGRGANYGYTF. V gene TRBV4-1 combines with J gene TRBJ1-2; possible D gene TRBD1, 5 bases. Germline V gene data show CDR1 as MGHRA and CDR2 as YSYEKL. V lost 4 bases and J lost 2, with 23 bases in between. CDR3 size: 18 residues.

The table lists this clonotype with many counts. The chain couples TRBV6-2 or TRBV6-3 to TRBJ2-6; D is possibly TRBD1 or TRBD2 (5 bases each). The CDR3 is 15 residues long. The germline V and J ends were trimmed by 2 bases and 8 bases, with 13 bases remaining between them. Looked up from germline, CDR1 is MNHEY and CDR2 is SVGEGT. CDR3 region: CASSYVLRGPNVLTF. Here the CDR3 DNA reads TGTGCCAGCAGTTACGTCCTTCGGGGCCCCAACGTCCTGACTTTC.

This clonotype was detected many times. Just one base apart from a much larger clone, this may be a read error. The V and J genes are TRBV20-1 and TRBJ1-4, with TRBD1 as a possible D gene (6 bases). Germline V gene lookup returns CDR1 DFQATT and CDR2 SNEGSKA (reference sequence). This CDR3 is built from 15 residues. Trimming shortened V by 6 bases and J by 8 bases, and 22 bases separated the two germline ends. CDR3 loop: CSATNPVGGGEKLFF. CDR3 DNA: TGCAGTGCCACCAACCCGGTGGGGGGCGGGGAAAAACTGTTTTTT.

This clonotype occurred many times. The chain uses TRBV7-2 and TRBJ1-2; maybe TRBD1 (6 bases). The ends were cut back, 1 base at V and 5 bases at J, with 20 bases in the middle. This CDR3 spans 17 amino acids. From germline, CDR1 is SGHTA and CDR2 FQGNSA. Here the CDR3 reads CASSLDSTGGGLYGYTF. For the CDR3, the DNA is TGTGCCAGCAGCTTAGACTCCACAGGAGGGGGGCTTTATGGCTACACCTTC.

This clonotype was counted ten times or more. In DNA form, the CDR3 reads TGTGCCAGCAGCTCCGCGGCGGGGACTAACTATGGCTACACCTTC. Protein product: CASSSAAGTNYGYTF. The chain combines TRBV7-9 with TRBJ1-2; D not certain. Trimming pared 4 bases from V and 0 bases from J, leaving 12 bases between. Germline V gene sequence: CDR1 SEHNR, CDR2 FQNEAQ (reference sequence). The CDR3 extends over 15 amino acids.

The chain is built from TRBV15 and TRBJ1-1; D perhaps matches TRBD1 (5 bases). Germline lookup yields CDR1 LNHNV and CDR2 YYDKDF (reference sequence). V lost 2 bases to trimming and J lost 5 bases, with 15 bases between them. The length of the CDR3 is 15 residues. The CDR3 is CATSRLPGRRTEAFF. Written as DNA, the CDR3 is TGTGCCACCAGCAGACTCCCGGGACGGAGGACTGAAGCTTTCTTT.

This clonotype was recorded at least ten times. For the CDR3, the DNA is TGTGCCAGCAGCTTGTTTGGCAGGGGGTACCAAGAGACCCAGTACTTC. It codes for CASSLFGRGYQETQYF. The rearrangement joins TRBV5-6 to TRBJ2-5, with 7 bases that match TRBD1. V was pared by 1 base and J by 0 bases, with 6 bases of the junction left unmatched. CDR3 length equals 16 residues. CDR1 is SGHDT, CDR2 YYEEEE, per germline. Combining the CDR3 with reference TRBV5-6 and TRBJ2-5 gives the whole variable domain DAGVTQSPTHLIKTRGQQVTLRCSPKSGHDTVSWYQQALGQGPQFIFQYYEEEERQRGNFPDRFSGHQFPNYSSELNVNALLLGDSALYLCASSLFGRGYQETQYFGPGTRLLVL.

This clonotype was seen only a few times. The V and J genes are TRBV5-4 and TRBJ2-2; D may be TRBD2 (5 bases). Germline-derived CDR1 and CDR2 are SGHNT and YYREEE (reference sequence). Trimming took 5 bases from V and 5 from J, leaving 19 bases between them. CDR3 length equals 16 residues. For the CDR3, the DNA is TGTGCCAGCAGTACGGCGCAACTAGGACCAACCGGGGAGCTGTTTTTT. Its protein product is CASSTAQLGPTGELFF.

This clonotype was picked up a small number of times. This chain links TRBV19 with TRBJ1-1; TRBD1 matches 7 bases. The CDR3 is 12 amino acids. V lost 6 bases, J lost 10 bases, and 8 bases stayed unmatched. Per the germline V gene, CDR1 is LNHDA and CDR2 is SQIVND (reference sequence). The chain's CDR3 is CASSQQGKGAFF. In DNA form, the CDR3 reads TGTGCCAGTAGCCAACAGGGGAAGGGAGCTTTCTTT. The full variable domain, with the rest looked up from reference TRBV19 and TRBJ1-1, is DGGITQSPKYLFRKEGQNVTLSCEQNLNHDAMYWYRQDPGQGLRLIYYSQIVNDFQKGDIAEGYSVSREKKESFPLTVTSAQKNPTAFYLCASSQQGKGAFFGQGTRLTVV.

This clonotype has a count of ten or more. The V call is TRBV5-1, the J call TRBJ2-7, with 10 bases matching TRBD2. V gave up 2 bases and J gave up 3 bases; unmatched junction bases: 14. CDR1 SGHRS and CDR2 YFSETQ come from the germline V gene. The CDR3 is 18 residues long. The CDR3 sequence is CASSLKPLAGAGDYEQYF. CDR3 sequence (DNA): TGCGCCAGCAGCTTAAAGCCTCTAGCGGGGGCCGGAGACTACGAGCAGTACTTC.

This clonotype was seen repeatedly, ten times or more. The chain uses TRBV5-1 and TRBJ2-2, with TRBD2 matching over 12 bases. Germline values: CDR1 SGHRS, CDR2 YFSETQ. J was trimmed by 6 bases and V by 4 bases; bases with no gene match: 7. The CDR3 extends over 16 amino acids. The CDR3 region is CASSTPLAGGPGELFF. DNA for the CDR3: TGCGCCAGCAGCACGCCACTAGCGGGAGGCCCCGGGGAGCTGTTTTTT.

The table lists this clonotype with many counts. The CDR3 bases are TGCGCCAGCAGCTTGGGGACAGGGTTTGTAACCCAGTACTTC. Its translation is CASSLGTGFVTQYF. This chain uses TRBV5-1 with TRBJ2-5; 8 positions agree with TRBD1. The germline V gene has CDR1 SGHRS and CDR2 YFSETQ. V lost 0 bases to trimming and J lost 8 bases; unmatched junction nucleotides: 6. The CDR3 spans 14 residues.

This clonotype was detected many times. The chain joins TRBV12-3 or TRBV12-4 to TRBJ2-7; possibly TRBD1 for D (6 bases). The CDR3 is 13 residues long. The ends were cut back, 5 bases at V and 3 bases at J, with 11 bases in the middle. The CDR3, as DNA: TGTGCCAGCAGTATCAGGGGTGTCTACGAGCAGTACTTC. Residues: CASSIRGVYEQYF.

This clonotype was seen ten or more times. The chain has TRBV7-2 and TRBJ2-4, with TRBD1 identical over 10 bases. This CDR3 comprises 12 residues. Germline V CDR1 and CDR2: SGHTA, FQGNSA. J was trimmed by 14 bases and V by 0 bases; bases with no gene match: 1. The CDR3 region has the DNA TGTGCCAGCAGCTTAGCGGACAGGGGGAAGTACTTC. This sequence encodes CASSLADRGKYF.

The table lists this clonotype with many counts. The CDR3 nucleotides are TGCAGTGCTGGCCGGGACACCTTCAATGAGCAGTTCTTC. Protein product: CSAGRDTFNEQFF. This chain connects TRBV20-1 to TRBJ2-1; D is possibly TRBD1 (6 bases). From germline, CDR1 is DFQATT and CDR2 SNEGSKA (reference sequence). With 5 bases removed from V and 6 bases from J, the gap between germline ends came to 14 bases. The CDR3 runs to 13 residues.

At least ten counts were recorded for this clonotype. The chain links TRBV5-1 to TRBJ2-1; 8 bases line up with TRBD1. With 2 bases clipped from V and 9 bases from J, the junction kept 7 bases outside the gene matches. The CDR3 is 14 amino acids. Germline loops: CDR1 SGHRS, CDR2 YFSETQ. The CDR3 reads CASSFEGRGPEQFF. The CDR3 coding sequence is TGCGCCAGCAGCTTCGAAGGCAGGGGGCCTGAGCAGTTCTTC. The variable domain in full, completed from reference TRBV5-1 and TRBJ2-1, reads KAGVTQTPRYLIKTRGQQVTLSCSPISGHRSVSWYQQTPGQGLQFLFEYFSETQRNKGNFPGRFSGRQFSNSRSEMNVSTLELGDSALYLCASSFEGRGPEQFFGPGTRLTVL.

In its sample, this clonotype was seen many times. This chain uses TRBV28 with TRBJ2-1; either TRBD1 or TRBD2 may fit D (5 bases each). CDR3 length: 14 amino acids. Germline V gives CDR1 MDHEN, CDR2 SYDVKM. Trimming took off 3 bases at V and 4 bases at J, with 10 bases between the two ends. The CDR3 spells CASSLQGGYNEQFF. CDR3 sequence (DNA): TGTGCCAGCAGTTTGCAGGGCGGGTACAATGAGCAGTTCTTC.

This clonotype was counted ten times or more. CDR3 protein: CASSQHPGSQGFRGEQFF. CDR3 bases: TGTGCCAGCAGCCAACATCCCGGGAGTCAAGGGTTTAGGGGTGAGCAGTTCTTC. The J gene is TRBJ2-1, the V gene TRBV7-2; D possibly corresponds to TRBD2 (6 bases). The V gene lost 5 bases and the J gene lost 9 bases, with 29 bases spanning the gap. From germline, CDR1 is SGHTA and CDR2 FQGNSA. The CDR3 totals 18 residues.

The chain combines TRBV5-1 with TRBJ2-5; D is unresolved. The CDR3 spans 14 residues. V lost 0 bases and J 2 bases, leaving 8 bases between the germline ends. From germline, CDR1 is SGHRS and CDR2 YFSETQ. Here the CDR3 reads CASSLAPEQETQYF. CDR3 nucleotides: TGCGCCAGCAGCTTGGCGCCAGAACAAGAGACCCAGTACTTC.

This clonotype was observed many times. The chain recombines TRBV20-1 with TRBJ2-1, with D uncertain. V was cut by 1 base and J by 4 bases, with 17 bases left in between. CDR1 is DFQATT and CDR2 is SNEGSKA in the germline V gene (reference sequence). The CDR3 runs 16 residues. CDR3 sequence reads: CSARVRVATAYNEQFF. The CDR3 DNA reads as TGCAGTGCTAGAGTTAGGGTAGCTACGGCGTACAATGAGCAGTTCTTC.

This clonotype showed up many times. This chain's CDR3 is CSVAENSNQPQHF. The DNA of the CDR3 is TGCAGCGTTGCAGAAAATAGCAATCAGCCCCAGCATTTT. The chain uses TRBV29-1 and TRBJ1-5; D is unclear. This CDR3 is built from 13 residues. Trimming left V 4 bases short and J 0 bases short, with 7 bases between. Per germline, CDR1 SQVTM and CDR2 ANQGSEA.

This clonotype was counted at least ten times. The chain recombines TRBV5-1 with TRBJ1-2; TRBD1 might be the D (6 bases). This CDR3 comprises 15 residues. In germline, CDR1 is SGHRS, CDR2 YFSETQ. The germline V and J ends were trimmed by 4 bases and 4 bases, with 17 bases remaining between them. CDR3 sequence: CASSPAPGAPYGYTF. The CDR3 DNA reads TGCGCCAGCAGCCCCGCCCCAGGGGCCCCCTATGGCTACACCTTC.

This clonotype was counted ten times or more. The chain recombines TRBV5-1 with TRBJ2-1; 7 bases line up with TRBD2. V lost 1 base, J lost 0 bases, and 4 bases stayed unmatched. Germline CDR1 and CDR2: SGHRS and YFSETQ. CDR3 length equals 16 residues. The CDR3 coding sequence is TGCGCCAGCAGCTTGAGTCCGGGAGGCTCCTACAATGAGCAGTTCTTC. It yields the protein CASSLSPGGSYNEQFF.

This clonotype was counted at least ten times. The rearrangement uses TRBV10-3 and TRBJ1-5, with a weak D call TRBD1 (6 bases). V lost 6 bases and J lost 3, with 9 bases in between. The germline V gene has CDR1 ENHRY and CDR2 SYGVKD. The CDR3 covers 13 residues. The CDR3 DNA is TGTGCCATCAGGGACAGTTTCAATCAGCCCCAGCATTTT. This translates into CAIRDSFNQPQHF.

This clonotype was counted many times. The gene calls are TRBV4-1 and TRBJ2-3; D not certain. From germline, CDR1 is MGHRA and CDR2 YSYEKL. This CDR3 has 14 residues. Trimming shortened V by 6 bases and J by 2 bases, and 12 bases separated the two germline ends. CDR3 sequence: CASSMTAYTDTQYF. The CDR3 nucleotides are TGCGCCAGCAGTATGACGGCTTACACAGATACGCAGTATTTT.

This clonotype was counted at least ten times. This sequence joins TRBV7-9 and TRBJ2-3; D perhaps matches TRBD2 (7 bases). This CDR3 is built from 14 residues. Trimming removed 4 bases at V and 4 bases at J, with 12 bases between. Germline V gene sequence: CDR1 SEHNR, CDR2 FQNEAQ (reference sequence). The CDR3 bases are TGTGCCAGCAGCTCGTGGCGGGGGCCAGATACGCAGTATTTT. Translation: CASSSWRGPDTQYF.

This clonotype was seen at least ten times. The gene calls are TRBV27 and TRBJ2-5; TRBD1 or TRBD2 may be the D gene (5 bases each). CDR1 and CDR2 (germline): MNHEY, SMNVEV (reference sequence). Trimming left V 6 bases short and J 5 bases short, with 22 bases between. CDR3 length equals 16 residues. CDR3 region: CASRPGDGTLRETQYF. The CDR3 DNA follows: TGTGCCAGCAGACCCGGAGACGGGACCCTAAGGGAGACCCAGTACTTC.

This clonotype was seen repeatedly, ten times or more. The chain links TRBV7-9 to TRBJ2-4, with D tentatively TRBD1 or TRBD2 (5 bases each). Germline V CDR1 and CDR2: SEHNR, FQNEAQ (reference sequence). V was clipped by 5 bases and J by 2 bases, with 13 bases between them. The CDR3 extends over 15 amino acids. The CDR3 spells CASSIQGRPKNIQYF. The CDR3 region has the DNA TGTGCCAGCAGCATCCAGGGACGGCCCAAAAACATTCAGTACTTC.

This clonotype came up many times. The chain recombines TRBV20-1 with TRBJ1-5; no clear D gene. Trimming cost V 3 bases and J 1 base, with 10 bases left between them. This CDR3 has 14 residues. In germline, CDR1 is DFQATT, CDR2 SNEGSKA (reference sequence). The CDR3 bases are TGCAGTGCTAGTGAAACCGCAAGCAATCAGCCCCAGCATTTT. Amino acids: CSASETASNQPQHF.

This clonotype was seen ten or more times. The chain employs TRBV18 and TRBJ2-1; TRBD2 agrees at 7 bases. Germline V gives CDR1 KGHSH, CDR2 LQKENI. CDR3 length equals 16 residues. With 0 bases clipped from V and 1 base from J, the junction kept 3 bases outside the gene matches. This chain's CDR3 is CASSPPLGGSYNEQFF. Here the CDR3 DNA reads TGTGCCAGCTCACCACCGCTCGGGGGGTCCTACAATGAGCAGTTCTTC. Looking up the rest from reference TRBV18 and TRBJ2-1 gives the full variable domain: NAGVMQNPRHLVRRRGQEARLRCSPMKGHSHVYWYRQLPEEGLKFMVYLQKENIIDESGMPKERFSAEFPKEGPSILRIQQVVRGDSAAYFCASSPPLGGSYNEQFFGPGTRLTVL.